These 20 T cell receptor beta chains were sequenced from one sample in a study of memory CD4+ T cells and cytomegalovirus serostatus. The sort gate was single viable CD3+CD4+CD8-CD45RO+ cells for memory CD4+ T cells. Libraries were prepared by immunoSEQ multiplex PCR; TCRdb keeps only in-frame clonotypes and omits some of them. This sample carries 48,000 or so clones, about 77% of them seen once, and the ten largest clones take less than 0.85%. The sequenced sample consisted of memory CD4+ T cells from blood. The receptors stem from an adult in good health and CMV-seronegative.

The rearrangement uses TRBV27 and TRBJ2-7; D is ambiguous. Germline values: CDR1 MNHEY, CDR2 SMNVEV (reference sequence). The V end lost 10 bases, the J end lost 5 bases, and 18 bases lay between the germline ends. The CDR3 covers 13 residues. DNA for the CDR3: TGTGCCAACTCGGACGGAACAATGGACGAGCAGTACTTC. Protein product: CANSDGTMDEQYF.

The chain employs TRBV30 and TRBJ2-5; tentative D call: TRBD2 (5 bases). The CDR3 sequence is 15 residues long. From germline, CDR1 is GTSNPN and CDR2 SVGIG (reference sequence). V shed 2 bases and J shed 5 bases, with 18 bases lying between them. The CDR3 loop reads CAWSIQRSFGETQYF. Here the CDR3 DNA reads TGTGCCTGGAGTATTCAGCGGAGCTTCGGGGAGACCCAGTACTTC.

The CDR3, as DNA: TGTGCCAGCAGCTTATGGGGGGGGAGAAACAATGAGCAGTTCTTC. Its protein product is CASSLWGGRNNEQFF. The genes are TRBV7-9 and TRBJ2-1, with 7 bases identical to TRBD2. This CDR3 spans 15 amino acids. V trimming: 2 bases; J trimming: 5 bases; junction bases outside the gene matches: 6. Germline CDR1 and CDR2: SEHNR and FQNEAQ (reference sequence).

This clone was seen a handful of times. The rearrangement links TRBV5-4 to TRBJ2-3; D is possibly TRBD1 (6 bases). Germline CDR1 reads SGHNT; CDR2 reads YYREEE (reference sequence). Trimming removed 7 bases from V and 1 base from J, with 10 bases in between. The CDR3 has 13 residues. The CDR3 nucleotides are TGTGCCAGCCGGGCAGGGGGCACAGATACGCAGTATTTT. Protein: CASRAGGTDTQYF.

In the case of this clone: At one end the junction does not follow the germline gene, possibly because of a read error. The rearrangement joins TRBV7-9 to TRBJ2-7; 11 bases are a match to TRBD2. Germline loops: CDR1 SEHNR, CDR2 FQNEAQ (reference sequence). CDR3 size: 14 residues. CDR3: CASSLAGGPYEQYF. The CDR3 DNA reads TGTGCCAGCAGCCTAGCGGGGGGACCCTACGAGCAGTACTTC.

The chain recombines TRBV27 with TRBJ1-2; TRBD1 aligns across 10 bases. This CDR3 region has 17 residues. Germline V CDR1 and CDR2: MNHEY, SMNVEV (reference sequence). V gave up 2 bases and J gave up 0 bases; unmatched junction bases: 6. The CDR3 DNA reads TGTGCCAGCAGTTTACGGGACAGGGGTCGATCTAACTATGGCTACACCTTC. Translated, it gives CASSLRDRGRSNYGYTF.

The chain has TRBV11-3 and TRBJ2-1, with 8 bases matching TRBD2. The CDR3 consists of 16 residues. V shed 1 base and J 8 bases; nucleotides not matched to a gene: 10. CDR1 and CDR2 from the germline V gene are SGHNT and YENEEA. The CDR3 coding sequence is TGTGCCAGCAGCTTAGGGGTAGCGGGGAGGTCGGATGAGCAGTTCTTC. It is translated as CASSLGVAGRSDEQFF. The entire variable domain, with the rest obtained from reference TRBV11-3 and TRBJ2-1, is as follows: EAGVVQSPRYKIIEKKQPVAFWCNPISGHNTLYWYLQNLGQGPELLIRYENEEAVDDSQLPKDRFSAERLKGVDSTLKIQPAELGDSAVYLCASSLGVAGRSDEQFFGPGTRLTVL.

The rearrangement uses TRBV5-1 and TRBJ1-1; 7 bases are a match to TRBD1. CDR3 length: 14 amino acids. V shed 4 bases and J 2 bases; nucleotides not matched to a gene: 5. Looked up from germline, CDR1 is SGHRS and CDR2 is YFSETQ. The DNA of the CDR3 is TGCGCCAGCAGCGCCGGGACAGCAAACACTGAAGCTTTCTTT. Its protein is CASSAGTANTEAFF.

The rearrangement links TRBV18 to TRBJ2-7; possible D gene TRBD2, 6 bases. Trimming took 2 bases from V and 7 from J, leaving 15 bases between them. This CDR3 contains 14 residues. CDR1 and CDR2 (germline): KGHSH, LQKENI. CDR3 sequence (DNA): TGTGCCAGCTCACCATTAAGCGGGCCTACAGAGCAGTACTTC. It encodes CASSPLSGPTEQYF.

The rearrangement uses TRBV6-5 and TRBJ2-2, with D uncertain. Germline CDR1 reads MNHEY; CDR2 reads SVGAGI. The CDR3 is 12 amino acids. Trimming left V 0 bases short and J 6 bases short, with 2 bases between. CDR3 amino acids: CASSYSAGELFF. For the CDR3, the DNA is TGTGCCAGCAGTTACTCCGCCGGGGAGCTGTTTTTT.

The chain employs TRBV9 and TRBJ2-4; no definite D call. Trimming took off 0 bases at V and 5 bases at J, with 9 bases between the two ends. The length of the CDR3 is 14 residues. Germline values: CDR1 SGDLS, CDR2 YYNGEE. The CDR3, as DNA: TGTGCCAGCAGCGTAGAGCCCGCCGAAAACATTCAGTACTTC. Amino acids: CASSVEPAENIQYF.

This chain connects TRBV6-1 to TRBJ2-7, with no clear D. Trimming took off 10 bases at V and 0 bases at J, with 10 bases between the two ends. In germline, CDR1 is MNHNS, CDR2 SASEGT. This CDR3 is 12 amino acids long. CDR3 loop: CAIQAVSYEQYF. CDR3 sequence (DNA): TGTGCCATCCAGGCAGTCTCCTACGAGCAGTACTTC.

The chain recombines TRBV6-1 with TRBJ2-2; D gene unclear. V lost 2 bases, J lost 2 bases, and 6 bases lay in between. Germline V gene sequence: CDR1 MNHNS, CDR2 SASEGT. CDR3 size: 14 residues. The DNA of the CDR3 is TGTGCCAGCAGTGAACAGGCTAACACCGGGGAGCTGTTTTTT. It specifies CASSEQANTGELFF.

In its sample, this clone ranks as medium-sized (0.01 to 0.1%). The chain has TRBV5-1 and TRBJ2-2; D remains ambiguous. There are 15 residues in the CDR3. The V gene's germline CDR1 is SGHRS and CDR2 YFSETQ. V lost 0 bases and J lost 5, with 11 bases in between. For the CDR3, the DNA is TGCGCCAGCAGCTTGGTGAAGGGTGGAACCGGGGAGCTGTTTTTT. This sequence encodes CASSLVKGGTGELFF.

CDR3 coding DNA: TGTGCCAGCAGCGTGAAACGAGAGGGAAACATTCAGTACTTC. It is translated as CASSVKREGNIQYF. The chain couples TRBV9 to TRBJ2-4, with D perhaps TRBD2 (5 bases). CDR3 size: 14 residues. Trimming took 2 bases from V and 6 from J, leaving 12 bases between them. Germline loops: CDR1 SGDLS, CDR2 YYNGEE.

The chain has TRBV18 and TRBJ1-1; D uncertain. Germline V lookup: CDR1 KGHSH, CDR2 LQKENI. V dropped 0 bases and J dropped 1 base, with 9 bases sitting between them. This CDR3 has 15 residues. CDR3 in DNA: TGTGCCAGCTCACCACCGTCCGGGCAGAACACTGAAGCTTTCTTT. Its protein product is CASSPPSGQNTEAFF.

This chain joins TRBV5-1 and TRBJ2-5, with 8 nucleotides matching TRBD1. Trimming at V came to 0 bases and at J to 2 bases, leaving 6 bases not matched to a gene. CDR1 is SGHRS, CDR2 YFSETQ, per germline. CDR3 length: 16 amino acids. This CDR3 reads CASSLGVQGGQETQYF. CDR3 nucleotide sequence: TGCGCCAGCAGCTTGGGCGTACAGGGGGGACAAGAGACCCAGTACTTC. Full variable domain (outside the CDR3, taken from reference TRBV5-1 and TRBJ2-5): KAGVTQTPRYLIKTRGQQVTLSCSPISGHRSVSWYQQTPGQGLQFLFEYFSETQRNKGNFPGRFSGRQFSNSRSEMNVSTLELGDSALYLCASSLGVQGGQETQYFGPGTRLLVL.

This chain links TRBV5-4 with TRBJ1-5; D ambiguous. CDR1 and CDR2 (germline): SGHNT, YYREEE (reference sequence). The CDR3 sequence is 14 residues long. The V gene lost 0 bases and the J gene lost 5 bases, with 9 bases spanning the gap. Here the CDR3 DNA reads TGTGCCAGCAGCTTGGAAGGGTCGTATCAGCCCCAGCATTTT. This codes for CASSLEGSYQPQHF.

This clone was recorded a few times. The chain links TRBV6-1 to TRBJ1-1; 9 bases match TRBD1. The CDR3 loop spans 15 amino acids. CDR1 MNHNS and CDR2 SASEGT come from the germline V gene. Losses at the gene ends were 5 bases for V and 4 bases for J; bases not matched to a gene: 8. The CDR3 bases are TGTGCCAGCAGTATCCGGGACAGGGCGGGCACTGAAGCTTTCTTT. This sequence encodes CASSIRDRAGTEAFF.

The chain employs TRBV2 and TRBJ2-7; a weak D match, TRBD1 (6 bases). Trimming cost V 3 bases and J 5 bases, with 17 bases left between them. The CDR3 length is 15 residues. Germline values: CDR1 SNHLY, CDR2 FYNNEI. In nucleotides, the CDR3 is TGTGCCAGCAGTGACGGGGCAGGGGATACCCACGAGCAGTACTTC. Translated: CASSDGAGDTHEQYF.